A single T cell receptor beta chain is shown here with its context. What it recognizes is unknown. Primers used in a second PCR of about 7 to 12 cycles were a sample-barcoded 5' primer and a J-beta primer mix. TCRdb itself ran the 5' RACE reads through MiXCR, one entry per CDR3 protein. The repertoire has around 1,100,000 distinct CDR3 sequences, more than 30% of them found once; the top ten carry roughly 13%. The sample comes from a study of blood T cells in healthy people across ages. On the study more broadly: Template switching picked up about one barcoded beta molecule for each two T cells.

Study conclusions and caveats: As age increased, TCR beta diversity per million T cells fell in a roughly linear fashion. A strong correlation was seen between TCR beta diversity and naive T cell percentage. Long-lived donors carried more naive CD4+ cells and greater diversity than aged donors.

Material for sequencing was blood. This clonotype originated in a man in his late teens or twenties in good health.

CDR3 DNA: TGTGCCAGCAGTGAATTCGGGGTTGCTAACTATGGCTACACCTTC. Protein product: CASSEFGVANYGYTF. This chain joins TRBV2 and TRBJ1-2; D is uncertain. The CDR3 consists of 15 residues. CDR1 SNHLY and CDR2 FYNNEI come from the germline V gene. V dropped 2 bases and J dropped 0 bases, with 10 bases sitting between them.